This T cell receptor beta chain was obtained from a study of T cells in Graves' hyperthyroidism and ophthalmopathy. The CDR3 has 14 residues. The germline CDR1 and CDR2 sequences are DFQATT and SNEGSKA (reference sequence). Between the trimmed V and J ends, which lost 4 bases and 2 bases, there was a span of 12 bases. TCR beta CDR3 regions were amplified from RNA transcripts. HTBI primers were the set used in a first-round RT-PCR of the TCR CDR3. One entry per CDR3 protein, called by TCRdb with MiXCR from the multiplex PCR reads. The sample lists under 250,000 distinct CDR3 sequences, roughly 17% occurring once.

The receptor comes from a woman aged 45-59 years with Graves' hyperthyroidism. The sample consisted of blood. V gene TRBV20-1 combines with J gene TRBJ1-5; no clear D gene. The CDR3 nucleotides read TGCAGTGCTAAAGTGGACGTCGGCAATCAGCCCCAGCATTTT. It yields the protein CSAKVDVGNQPQHF.